A selection of T cell receptor beta chains follows, all from one sample in a study of T cells after posttransplantation cyclophosphamide. Only in-frame clones appear in the TCRdb table, and some are missing; sequencing was by immunoSEQ multiplex PCR. The data contain around 9,000 clones, around 85% of them singletons. The sequencing here drew on PBMCs, taken after allogeneic stem cell transplant with posttransplant cyclophosphamide. All receptors derive from a female patient between 40 and 50 years old who received an allogeneic stem cell transplant from an unrelated donor, was CMV-positive, and had no GVHD. The T cells may come from the graft donor. Both conserved end residues are part of each CDR3. D genes are given only for firm matches.

>TRBJ1-4|.|TRBV9
CASSAGYNEKLFF
TGTGCCAGCAGCGCAGGGTACAATGAAAAACTGTTTTTT
>TRBJ1-6|.|TRBV2
CASIGGGSYNSPLHF
TGTGCCAGCATTGGGGGGGGCTCCTATAATTCACCCCTCCACTTT
>TRBJ1-2|TRBD1|TRBV4-1
CASSQAPGQGEGYTF
TGCGCCAGCAGCCAAGCCCCGGGACAGGGTGAAGGCTACACCTTC
>TRBJ1-6|.|TRBV5-5
CASSFSGMRGPKNSPLHF
TGTGCCAGCAGCTTTTCGGGGATGCGGGGACCGAAAAATTCACCCCTCCACTTT
>TRBJ2-7|.|TRBV5-1
CASSLGDYEQYF
TGCGCCAGCAGCTTGGGAGACTACGAGCAGTACTTC
>TRBJ1-1|TRBD1|TRBV2
CASSARQGAPGVAAFF
TGTGCCAGCAGCGCCAGACAGGGGGCGCCGGGGGTTGCAGCTTTCTTT
>TRBJ1-1|TRBD1|TRBV7-6
CASSPGQGARFTEAFF
TGTGCCAGCAGCCCAGGACAGGGGGCGCGATTCACTGAAGCTTTCTTT
>TRBJ2-4|.|TRBV5-4
CASSLAGQSGDIQYF
TGTGCCAGCAGCCTCGCGGGACAGTCCGGGGACATTCAGTACTTC
>TRBJ1-5|TRBD1|TRBV6-5
CASSSHGQGNQPQHF
TGTGCCAGCAGTTCCCACGGACAGGGGAATCAGCCCCAGCATTTT
>TRBJ1-5|.|TRBV5-6
CASSLGAGQPQHF
TGTGCCAGCAGCTTGGGTGCGGGTCAGCCCCAGCATTTT
>TRBJ2-5|TRBD2|TRBV7-6
CASSLATSGGLETQYF
TGTGCCAGCAGCTTAGCGACTAGCGGGGGGCTGGAGACCCAGTACTTC
>TRBJ2-5|.|TRBV7-8
CASSLGATQETQYF
TGTGCCAGCAGCTTAGGGGCGACACAAGAGACCCAGTACTTC
>TRBJ1-2|.|TRBV6-4
CASSQGPRDTNNYGYTF
TGTGCCAGCAGCCAGGGGCCTCGGGACACCAATAACTATGGCTACACCTTC
>TRBJ2-7|.|TRBV28
CASSNRPLSYEQYF
TGTGCCAGCAGTAACAGGCCACTCTCCTACGAGCAGTACTTC
>TRBJ2-2|.|TRBV5-4
CASSPGTVNTGELFF
TGTGCCAGCAGCCCGGGGACTGTGAACACCGGGGAGCTGTTTTTT
>TRBJ2-7|.|TRBV5-1
CASSPGGQAPYEQYF
TGCGCCAGCAGCCCGGGGGGACAGGCCCCCTACGAGCAGTACTTC
>TRBJ2-7|.|TRBV18
CASSPDFKYEQYF
TGTGCCAGCTCACCGGACTTTAAATACGAGCAGTACTTC
>TRBJ1-4|.|TRBV29-1
CSASVNEKLFF
TGCAGCGCGAGTGTGAATGAAAAACTGTTTTTT